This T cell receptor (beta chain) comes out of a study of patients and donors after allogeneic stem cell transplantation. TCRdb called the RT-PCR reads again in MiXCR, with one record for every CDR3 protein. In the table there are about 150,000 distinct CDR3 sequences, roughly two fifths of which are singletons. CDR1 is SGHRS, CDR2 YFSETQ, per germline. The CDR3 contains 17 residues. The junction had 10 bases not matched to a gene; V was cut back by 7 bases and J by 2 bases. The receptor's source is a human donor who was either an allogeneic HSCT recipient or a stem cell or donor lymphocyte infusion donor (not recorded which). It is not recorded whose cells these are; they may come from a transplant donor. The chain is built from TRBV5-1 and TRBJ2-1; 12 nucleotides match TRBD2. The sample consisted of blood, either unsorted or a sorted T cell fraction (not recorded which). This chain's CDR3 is CASRGGLAGFPYNEQFF. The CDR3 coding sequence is TGCGCCAGCCGAGGCGGACTAGCGGGGTTCCCCTACAATGAGCAGTTCTTC.